This TCR beta chain was identified in a study of shared clonotypes between healthy human individuals. About this clone itself: This specimen includes other DNA sequences encoding the same CDR3.

Terminally differentiated effector memory CD45RA+ cells were left out of the naive CD8 fraction, which was CD45RO-negative and positively selected for CCR7. Per the original methods: ImmunoSEQ gave junction-only sequences without quality scores, so filtering differed. This table comes from immunoSEQ multiplex PCR, and its TCRdb copy is limited to in-frame clones, with some not included. V and J calls plus clone size are reproduced from that table; the DNA served to infer D and trimming. The repertoire includes about 2 million clones, about 95% of them detected once, and 0.9% to 1.3% sits in the top ten. Germline V gene data show CDR1 as MGHRA and CDR2 as YSYEKL. Trimming cost V 1 base and J 0 bases; bases outside gene matches: 3. The CDR3 totals 15 residues.

This TCR was sampled from a young man in good health. The sample was naive CD8+ T cells sorted from blood. The gene calls are TRBV4-1 and TRBJ2-7; TRBD1 matches at 7 bases. In DNA, the CDR3 is TGCGCCAGCAGCCAAGGACAGGGACCCTCCTACGAGCAGTACTTC. Protein: CASSQGQGPSYEQYF.